This T cell receptor (beta chain) was documented in a study of vaccination effects on CD4 cells after COVID-19. Study background: Convalescent patients, a few in all, were sampled both early and late after vaccination. Regarding the study as a whole: In the late period after vaccination, infection- and vaccine-induced clones contracted markedly.

Assay: immunoSEQ multiplex PCR; the TCRdb copy retains only in-frame clones and omits some. This table has 40,000 to 45,000 clones, just over 75% appearing once. As regards this clone: Antigen unknown.

Germline V CDR1 and CDR2: GTSNPN, SVGIG (reference sequence). The V and J ends lost 3 bases and 1 base respectively, with 12 bases between them. The CDR3 runs 14 residues. With approximately ten days of culture completed, CD4+ T cells were isolated. The person had a PCR-confirmed SARS-CoV-2 infection during March to December 2020. Two doses of BNT162b2 or mRNA-1273 vaccine were administered to participants. Days 3 and 7 saw half the medium replaced with IL-2 medium. The sequence came from a human donor who had a prior SARS-CoV-2 infection. The sample here was CD4+ T cells from PBMCs cultured without peptide, taken after COVID-19 vaccination. This chain joins TRBV30 and TRBJ2-5; D is unresolved. The CDR3 here is CAWSPLGRQETQYF. CDR3 DNA: TGTGCCTGGAGCCCTCTAGGCCGCCAAGAGACCCAGTACTTC.